This T cell receptor (beta chain) derives from a study of technical replicates of blood from a handful of donors. Germline loops: CDR1 SEHNR, CDR2 FQNEAQ (reference sequence). Unmatched junction bases numbered 12, after V lost 6 bases and J lost 8 bases. This CDR3 is 15 amino acids long. TCRdb keeps only in-frame clones here, not all; method: immunoSEQ multiplex PCR. Of some 74,000 clones listed, approximately 90% are singletons. The clonotype comes from a human donor in good health. This chain links TRBV7-9 with TRBJ1-4, with 7 bases that match TRBD1. The sequenced sample consisted of T cells isolated from PBMCs. The CDR3 here is CASSSVQGISEKLFF. CDR3 bases: TGTGCCAGCAGTTCAGTACAGGGGATATCAGAAAAACTGTTTTTT.